The T cell receptor beta chain under discussion was sequenced for a study of blood T cell repertoires in COVID-19 (dated by TCRdb to about 2020). With respect to the entire study: ImmuneRACE Cohort 3 recovered participants were defined by two consecutive negative NP/OP PCR tests, healthcare professional clearance, or symptom resolution. Collaborator samples came from the United States, Italy and Spain and covered acute and convalescent phases of COVID-19. The material from the prospective study consisted of cDNA or gDNA derived from T cells, B-cell-depleted T cells, or PBMCs. Deeply sampled blood TCRbeta repertoires from subjects exposed to, actively infected with, or recovered from COVID-19 were included in the dataset. The repertoires were made available in a free public database intended to serve as a resource for research on the immune response to SARS-CoV-2. The samples were drawn from two sources: the first 160 participants of the ongoing ImmuneRACE study, and 950 to 1,500 subjects contributed by 6 global collaborators. A de-identified subject ID, COVID-19 status, age in years and sex were almost always included in the sample metadata. HLA class I and class II types, where available, came from metadata supplied by the sample provider rather than from assay-based typing.

Enrolling through a virtual design, the prospective study's participants ranged in age from about 18 to 89 years and lived across roughly 23 United States geographic areas. In the prospective study, cohorts were assigned on the basis of participant-reported clinical history obtained from a screening survey and a study questionnaire. Each participant in the prospective study had whole blood, serum and a nasopharyngeal or oropharyngeal swab collected by mobile phlebotomists. Over a roughly two-month period, participants in the prospective study had the option of providing additional blood draws and questionnaires. Blood samples from the prospective study were shipped frozen or at room temperature prior to DNA extraction. A remark on this clone: There is no known antigen for this receptor. Per-base quality was not reported, and no clone a single base away is much larger than it.

TCRbeta CDR3 regions were amplified from genomic DNA using the immunoSEQ Assay, a bias-controlled multiplex PCR. As for the authors' bioinformatics: The number of nucleated cells in each sample was estimated from the amplification of reference gene primers within the assay. To quantify the absolute abundance of each unique TCRbeta CDR3 rearrangement, sequence reads were collapsed and filtered. For each sample, productive Simpson clonality was calculated as the square root of Simpson's diversity index over productive rearrangements. TCRdb retrieved this table from immuneACCESS and kept in-frame rearrangements only. Not all clones are present; in checked studies, unresolved V genes account for under half, and no reason is known for the remainder. V and J calls and clone size follow that table, whereas D and trimming were derived from the DNA. This sample has 350,000 to 400,000 clones in its table, and around 87% of those were observed once. Roughly 1.9% of the sample belongs to the ten largest clones.

The full study reports these points: Clinical and demographic metadata were provided uncurated, with the amount varying by source and participant.

The TCR comes from a man in his forties or fifties in a cohort exposed to, infected with or recovered from COVID-19 (not recorded which). Sequencing was done on a sample of PBMCs or T cells enriched from blood (not recorded which).

The sequenced DNA is TGTGCCAGCAGTTACTTCGGGAGAGGCGCCTACGAGCAGTACTTC. Its protein is CASSYFGRGAYEQYF. The V gene is TRBV6-2 or TRBV6-3 and the J gene is TRBJ2-7, and TRBD2 may be the D gene, going by 6 matching bases. V was cut back by 1 base and J by 2 bases, leaving a gap of 12 bases between them. The cysteine opens and the phenylalanine closes a CDR3 of 15 amino acids. This entry keeps only the CDR3 DNA: 45 bases, framed from base 1. The germline V gene sets CDR1 to MNHEY and CDR2 to SVGEGT.